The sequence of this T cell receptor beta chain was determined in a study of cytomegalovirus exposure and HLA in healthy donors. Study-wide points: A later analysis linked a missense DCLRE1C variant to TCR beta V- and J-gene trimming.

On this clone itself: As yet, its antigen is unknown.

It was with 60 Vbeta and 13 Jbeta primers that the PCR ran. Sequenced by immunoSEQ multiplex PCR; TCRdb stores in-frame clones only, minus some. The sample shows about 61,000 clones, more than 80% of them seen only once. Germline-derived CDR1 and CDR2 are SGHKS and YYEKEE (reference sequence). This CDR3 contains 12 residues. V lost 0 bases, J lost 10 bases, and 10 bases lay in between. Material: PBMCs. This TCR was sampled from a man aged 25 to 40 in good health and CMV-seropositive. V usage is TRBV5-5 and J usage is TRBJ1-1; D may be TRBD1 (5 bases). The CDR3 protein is CASSLDVGGAFF. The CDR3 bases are TGTGCCAGCAGCTTGGACGTGGGGGGAGCTTTCTTT. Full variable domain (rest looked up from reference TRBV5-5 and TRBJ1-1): DAGVTQSPTHLIKTRGQQVTLRCSPISGHKSVSWYQQVLGQGPQFIFQYYEKEERGRGNFPDRFSARQFPNYSSELNVNALLLGDSALYLCASSLDVGGAFFGQGTRLTVV.